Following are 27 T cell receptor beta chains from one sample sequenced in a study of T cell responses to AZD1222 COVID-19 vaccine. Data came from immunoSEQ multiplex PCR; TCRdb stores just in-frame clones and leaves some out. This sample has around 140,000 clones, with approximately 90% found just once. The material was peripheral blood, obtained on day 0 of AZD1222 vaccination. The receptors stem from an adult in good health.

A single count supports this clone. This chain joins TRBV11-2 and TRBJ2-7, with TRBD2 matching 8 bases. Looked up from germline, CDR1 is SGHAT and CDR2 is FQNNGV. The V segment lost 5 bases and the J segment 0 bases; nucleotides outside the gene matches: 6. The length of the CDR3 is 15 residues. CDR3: CASSPTAGGSYEQYF. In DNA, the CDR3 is TGTGCCAGCAGCCCAACTGCGGGGGGCTCCTACGAGCAGTACTTC.

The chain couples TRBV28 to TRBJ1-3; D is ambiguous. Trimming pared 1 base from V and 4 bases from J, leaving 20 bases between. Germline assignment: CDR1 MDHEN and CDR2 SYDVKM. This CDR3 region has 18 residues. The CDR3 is CASSLYPFRTGTGNTIYF. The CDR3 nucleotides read TGTGCCAGCAGTTTATACCCGTTCCGAACCGGCACAGGAAACACCATATATTTT.

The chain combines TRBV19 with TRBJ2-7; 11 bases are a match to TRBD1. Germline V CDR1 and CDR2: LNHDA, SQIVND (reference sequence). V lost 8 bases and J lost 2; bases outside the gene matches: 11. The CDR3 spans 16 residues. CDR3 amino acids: CASGPQRGQGAYEQYF. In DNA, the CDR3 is TGTGCCAGTGGGCCTCAGAGGGGACAGGGGGCCTACGAGCAGTACTTC.

In DNA, the CDR3 is TGTGCCAGCAGCAAAGAAGGTGGGACAGGGGACAATGAGCAGTTCTTC. Translation gives CASSKEGGTGDNEQFF. This chain uses TRBV21-1 with TRBJ2-1; TRBD1 is taken as the D call from the table, unchecked against the DNA. TRBV21-1 is termed a pseudogene. The CDR3 consists of 16 residues.

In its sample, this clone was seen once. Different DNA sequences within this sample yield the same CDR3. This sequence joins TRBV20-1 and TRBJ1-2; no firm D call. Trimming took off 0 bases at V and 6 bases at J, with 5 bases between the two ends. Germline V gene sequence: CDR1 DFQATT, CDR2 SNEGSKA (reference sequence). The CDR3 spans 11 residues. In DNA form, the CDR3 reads TGCAGTGCTAGAGATGGGGATGGCTACACCTTC. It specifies CSARDGDGYTF.

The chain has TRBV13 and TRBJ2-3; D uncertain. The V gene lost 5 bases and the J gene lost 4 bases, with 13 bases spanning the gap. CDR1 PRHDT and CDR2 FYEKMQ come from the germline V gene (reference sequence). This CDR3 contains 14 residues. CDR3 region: CASSQASSADTQYF. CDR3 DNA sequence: TGTGCCAGCAGCCAGGCCTCTTCTGCAGATACGCAGTATTTT. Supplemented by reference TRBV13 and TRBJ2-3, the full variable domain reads AAGVIQSPRHLIKEKRETATLKCYPIPRHDTVYWYQQGPGQDPQFLISFYEKMQSDKGSIPDRFSAQQFSDYHSELNMSSLELGDSALYFCASSQASSADTQYFGPGTRLTVL.

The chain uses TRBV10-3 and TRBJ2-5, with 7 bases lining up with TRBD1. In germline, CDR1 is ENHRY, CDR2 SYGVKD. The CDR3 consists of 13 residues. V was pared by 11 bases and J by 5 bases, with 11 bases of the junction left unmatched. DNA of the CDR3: TGTGCCGCCCAGACAGGGTCGGGCGAGACCCAGTACTTC. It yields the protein CAAQTGSGETQYF.

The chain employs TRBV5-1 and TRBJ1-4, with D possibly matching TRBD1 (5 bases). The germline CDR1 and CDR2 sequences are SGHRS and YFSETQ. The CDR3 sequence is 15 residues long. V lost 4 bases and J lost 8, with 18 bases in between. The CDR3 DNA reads TGCGCCAGCAGCGTCGAAAGGGGCTCGAGGGAAAAACTGTTTTTT. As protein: CASSVERGSREKLFF.

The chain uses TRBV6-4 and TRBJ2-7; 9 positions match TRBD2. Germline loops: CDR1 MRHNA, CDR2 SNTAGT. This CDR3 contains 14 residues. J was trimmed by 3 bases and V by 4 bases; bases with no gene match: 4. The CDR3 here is CASSVSSGNYEQYF. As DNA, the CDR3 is TGTGCCAGCAGTGTTTCTAGCGGGAACTACGAGCAGTACTTC.

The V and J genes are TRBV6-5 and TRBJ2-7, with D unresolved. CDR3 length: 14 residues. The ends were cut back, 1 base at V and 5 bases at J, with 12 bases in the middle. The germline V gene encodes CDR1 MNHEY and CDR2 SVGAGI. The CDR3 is CASSYLTQGHEQYF. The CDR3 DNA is TGTGCCAGCAGTTACTTAACCCAAGGTCACGAGCAGTACTTC.

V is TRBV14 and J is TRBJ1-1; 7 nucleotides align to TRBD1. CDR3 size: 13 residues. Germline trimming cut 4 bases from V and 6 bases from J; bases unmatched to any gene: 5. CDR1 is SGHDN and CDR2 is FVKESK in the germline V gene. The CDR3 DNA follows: TGTGCCAGCAGCCCCAGGGGGAGGGCTGAAGCTTTCTTT. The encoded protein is CASSPRGRAEAFF. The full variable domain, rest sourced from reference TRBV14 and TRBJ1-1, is EAGVTQFPSHSVIEKGQTVTLRCDPISGHDNLYWYRRVMGKEIKFLLHFVKESKQDESGMPNNRFLAERTGGTYSTLKVQPAELEDSGVYFCASSPRGRAEAFFGQGTRLTVV.

The CDR3 DNA reads as TGTGCCAGCAGCCAACCGGGACAGAATGGCTACACCTTC. Protein product: CASSQPGQNGYTF. V usage is TRBV3-1 (or the pseudogene TRBV3-2) and J usage is TRBJ1-2, with 7 positions matching TRBD1. Looked up from germline, CDR1 is LGHDT and CDR2 is YNNKEL (reference sequence). This CDR3 is built from 13 residues. Trimming at V came to 2 bases and at J to 6 bases, leaving 3 bases not matched to a gene.

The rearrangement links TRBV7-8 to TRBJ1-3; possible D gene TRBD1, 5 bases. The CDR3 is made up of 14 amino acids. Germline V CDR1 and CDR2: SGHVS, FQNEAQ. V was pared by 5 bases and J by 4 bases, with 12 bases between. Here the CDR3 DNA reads TGTGCCAGCAGCCCCCGGGACGGCGGAAACACCATATATTTT. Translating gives CASSPRDGGNTIYF. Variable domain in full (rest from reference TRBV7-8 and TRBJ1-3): GAGVSQSPRYKVAKRGQDVALRCDPISGHVSLFWYQQALGQGPEFLTYFQNEAQLDKSGLPSDRFFAERPEGSVSTLKIQRTQQEDSAVYLCASSPRDGGNTIYFGEGSWLTVV.

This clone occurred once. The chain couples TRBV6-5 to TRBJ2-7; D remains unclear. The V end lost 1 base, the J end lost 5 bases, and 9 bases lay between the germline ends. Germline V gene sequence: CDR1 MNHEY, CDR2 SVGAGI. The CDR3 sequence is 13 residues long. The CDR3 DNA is TGTGCCAGCAGTTACTTTGCAGGTAACGAGCAGTACTTC. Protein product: CASSYFAGNEQYF.

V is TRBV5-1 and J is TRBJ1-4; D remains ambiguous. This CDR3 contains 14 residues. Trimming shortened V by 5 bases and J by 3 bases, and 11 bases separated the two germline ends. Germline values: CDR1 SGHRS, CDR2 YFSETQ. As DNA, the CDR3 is TGCGCCAGCAGTAGGAGCTCTCCTAATGAAAAACTGTTTTTT. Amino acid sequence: CASSRSSPNEKLFF.

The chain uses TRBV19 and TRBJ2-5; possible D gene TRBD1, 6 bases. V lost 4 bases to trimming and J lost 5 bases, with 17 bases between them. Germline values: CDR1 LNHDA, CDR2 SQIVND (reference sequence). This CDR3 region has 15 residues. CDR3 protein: CASSTKGTRGETQYF. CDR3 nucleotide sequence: TGTGCCAGTAGTACAAAGGGGACAAGGGGGGAGACCCAGTACTTC.

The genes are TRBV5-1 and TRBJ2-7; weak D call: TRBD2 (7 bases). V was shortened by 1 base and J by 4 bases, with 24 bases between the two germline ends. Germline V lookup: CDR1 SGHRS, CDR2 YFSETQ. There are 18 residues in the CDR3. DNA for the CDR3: TGCGCCAGCAGCTTGTCCGAGGGGGGAGGGACCTCCCAGTACGAGCAGTACTTC. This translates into CASSLSEGGGTSQYEQYF.

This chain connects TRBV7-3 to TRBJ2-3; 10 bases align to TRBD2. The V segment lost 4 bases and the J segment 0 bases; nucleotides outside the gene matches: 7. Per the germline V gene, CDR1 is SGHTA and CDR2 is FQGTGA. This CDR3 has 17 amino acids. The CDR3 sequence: CASSSGLAVSSTDTQYF. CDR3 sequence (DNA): TGTGCCAGCAGCTCCGGACTAGCGGTATCTAGCACAGATACGCAGTATTTT.

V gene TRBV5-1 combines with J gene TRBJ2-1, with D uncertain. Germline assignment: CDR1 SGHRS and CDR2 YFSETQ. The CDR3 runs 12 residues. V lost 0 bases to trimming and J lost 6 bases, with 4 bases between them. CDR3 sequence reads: CASSLEGNEQFF. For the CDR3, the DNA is TGCGCCAGCAGCTTGGAAGGCAATGAGCAGTTCTTC.

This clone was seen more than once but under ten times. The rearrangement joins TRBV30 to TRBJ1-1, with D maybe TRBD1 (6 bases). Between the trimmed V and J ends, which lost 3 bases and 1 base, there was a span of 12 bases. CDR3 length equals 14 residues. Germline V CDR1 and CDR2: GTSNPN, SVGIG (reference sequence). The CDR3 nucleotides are TGTGCCTGGAGGGACGGACAGCCGAACACTGAAGCTTTCTTT. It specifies CAWRDGQPNTEAFF.

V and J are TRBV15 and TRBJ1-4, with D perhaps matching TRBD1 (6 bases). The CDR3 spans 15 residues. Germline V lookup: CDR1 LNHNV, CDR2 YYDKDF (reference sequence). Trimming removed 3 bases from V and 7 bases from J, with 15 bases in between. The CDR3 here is CATSSREGGFEKLFF. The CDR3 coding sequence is TGTGCCACCAGCAGTAGGGAGGGGGGATTTGAAAAACTGTTTTTT.

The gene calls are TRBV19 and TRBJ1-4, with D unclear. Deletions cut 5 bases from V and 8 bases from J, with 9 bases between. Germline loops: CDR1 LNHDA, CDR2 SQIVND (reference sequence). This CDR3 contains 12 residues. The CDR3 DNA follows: TGTGCCAGTAGTGAATTAAGGGAAAAACTGTTTTTT. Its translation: CASSELREKLFF. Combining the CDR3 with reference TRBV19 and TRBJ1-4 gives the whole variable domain DGGITQSPKYLFRKEGQNVTLSCEQNLNHDAMYWYRQDPGQGLRLIYYSQIVNDFQKGDIAEGYSVSREKKESFPLTVTSAQKNPTAFYLCASSELREKLFFGSGTQLSVL.

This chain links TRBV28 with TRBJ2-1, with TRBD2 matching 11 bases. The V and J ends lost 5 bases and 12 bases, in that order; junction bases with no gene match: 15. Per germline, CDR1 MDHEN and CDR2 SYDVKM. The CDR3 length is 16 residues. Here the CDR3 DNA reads TGTGCCAGCAGTAAACCGGGACTAGCGGACCCGGGTGGGCAGTTCTTC. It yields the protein CASSKPGLADPGGQFF.

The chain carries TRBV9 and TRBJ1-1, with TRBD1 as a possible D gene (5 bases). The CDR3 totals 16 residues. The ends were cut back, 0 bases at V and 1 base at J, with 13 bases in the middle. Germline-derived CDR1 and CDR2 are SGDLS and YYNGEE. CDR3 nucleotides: TGTGCCAGCAGCGTAGGGGGTGGGACGGCGAACACTGAAGCTTTCTTT. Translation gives CASSVGGGTANTEAFF.

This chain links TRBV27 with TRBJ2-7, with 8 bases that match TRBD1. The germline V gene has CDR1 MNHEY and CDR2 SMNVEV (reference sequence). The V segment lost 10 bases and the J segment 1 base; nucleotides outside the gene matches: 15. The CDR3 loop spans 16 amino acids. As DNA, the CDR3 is TGTGCCACCTTAACCCGCCGGACAGGGTCGTCCTACGAGCAGTACTTC. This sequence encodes CATLTRRTGSSYEQYF.

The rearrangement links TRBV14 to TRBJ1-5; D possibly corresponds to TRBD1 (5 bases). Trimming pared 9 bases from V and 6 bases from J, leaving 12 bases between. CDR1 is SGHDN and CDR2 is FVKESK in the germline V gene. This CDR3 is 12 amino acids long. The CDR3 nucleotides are TGTGCCAGGGGAGGGGAGACTCAGCCCCAGCATTTT. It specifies CARGGETQPQHF.

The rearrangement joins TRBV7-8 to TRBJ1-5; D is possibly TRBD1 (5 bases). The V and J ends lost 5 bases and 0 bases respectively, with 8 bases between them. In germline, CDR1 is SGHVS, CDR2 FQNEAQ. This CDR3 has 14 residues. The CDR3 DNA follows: TGTGCCAGCAGCCAAGGGGCTAGCAATCAGCCCCAGCATTTT. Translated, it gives CASSQGASNQPQHF.